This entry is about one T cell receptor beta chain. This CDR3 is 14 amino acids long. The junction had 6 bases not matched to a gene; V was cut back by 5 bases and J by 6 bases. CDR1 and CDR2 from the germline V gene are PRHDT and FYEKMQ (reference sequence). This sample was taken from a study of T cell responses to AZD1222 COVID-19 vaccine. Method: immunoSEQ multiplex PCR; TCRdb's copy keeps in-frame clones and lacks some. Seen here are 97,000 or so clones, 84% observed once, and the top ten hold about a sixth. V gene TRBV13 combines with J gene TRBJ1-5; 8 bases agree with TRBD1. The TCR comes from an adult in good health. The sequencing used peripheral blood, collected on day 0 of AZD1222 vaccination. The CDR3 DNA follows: TGTGCCAGCAGCCATTCTGACAGGGGTCAGCCCCAGCATTTT. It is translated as CASSHSDRGQPQHF.